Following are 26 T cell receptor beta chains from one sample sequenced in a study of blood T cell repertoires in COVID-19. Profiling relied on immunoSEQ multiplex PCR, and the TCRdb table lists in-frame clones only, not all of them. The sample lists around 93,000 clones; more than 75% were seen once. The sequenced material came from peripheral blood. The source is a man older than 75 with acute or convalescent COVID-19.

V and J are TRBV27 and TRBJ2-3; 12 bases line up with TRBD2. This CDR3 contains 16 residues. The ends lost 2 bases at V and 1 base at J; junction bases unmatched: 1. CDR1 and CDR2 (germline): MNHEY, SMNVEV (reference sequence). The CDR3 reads CASSLRLAGGTDTQYF. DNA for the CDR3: TGTGCCAGCAGTTTAAGACTAGCGGGAGGCACAGATACGCAGTATTTT.

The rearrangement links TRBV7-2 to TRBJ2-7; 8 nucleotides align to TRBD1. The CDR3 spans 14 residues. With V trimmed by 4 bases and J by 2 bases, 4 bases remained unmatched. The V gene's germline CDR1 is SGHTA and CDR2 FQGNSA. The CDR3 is CASSSGQGPYEQYF. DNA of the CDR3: TGTGCCAGCAGCTCCGGACAGGGACCCTACGAGCAGTACTTC.

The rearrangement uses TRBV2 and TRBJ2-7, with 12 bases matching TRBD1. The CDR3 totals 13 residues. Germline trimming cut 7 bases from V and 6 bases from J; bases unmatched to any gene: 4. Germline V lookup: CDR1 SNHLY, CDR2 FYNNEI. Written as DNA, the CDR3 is TGTGCCAGCAAGGGACAGGGGGCGGGCGAGCAGTACTTC. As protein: CASKGQGAGEQYF.

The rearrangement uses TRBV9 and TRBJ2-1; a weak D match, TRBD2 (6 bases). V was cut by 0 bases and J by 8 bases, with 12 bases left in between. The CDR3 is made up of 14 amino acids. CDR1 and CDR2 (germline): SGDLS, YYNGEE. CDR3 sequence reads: CASSVAGVRDEQFF. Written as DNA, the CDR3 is TGTGCCAGCAGCGTAGCGGGAGTTCGGGATGAGCAGTTCTTC.

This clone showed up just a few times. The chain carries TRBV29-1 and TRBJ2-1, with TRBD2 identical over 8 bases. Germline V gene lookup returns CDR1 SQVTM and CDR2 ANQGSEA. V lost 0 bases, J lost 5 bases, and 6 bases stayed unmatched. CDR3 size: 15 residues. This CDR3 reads CSVEETGGPHNEQFF. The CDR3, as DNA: TGCAGCGTTGAAGAAACGGGAGGGCCCCACAATGAGCAGTTCTTC.

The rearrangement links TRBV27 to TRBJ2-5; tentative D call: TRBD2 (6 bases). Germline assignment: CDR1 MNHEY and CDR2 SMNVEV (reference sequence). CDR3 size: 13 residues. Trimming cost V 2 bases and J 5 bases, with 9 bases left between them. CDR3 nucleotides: TGTGCCAGCAGTTTACGGCTAGCGGAGACCCAGTACTTC. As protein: CASSLRLAETQYF.

Here the CDR3 DNA reads TGTGCCGGACGGGACAGAGCCTCCTACGAGCAGTACTTC. Its protein is CAGRDRASYEQYF. The chain couples TRBV10-3 to TRBJ2-7, with TRBD1 matching over 7 bases. Germline CDR1 and CDR2: ENHRY and SYGVKD. The CDR3 covers 13 residues. Unmatched junction bases numbered 7, after V lost 11 bases and J lost 0 bases.

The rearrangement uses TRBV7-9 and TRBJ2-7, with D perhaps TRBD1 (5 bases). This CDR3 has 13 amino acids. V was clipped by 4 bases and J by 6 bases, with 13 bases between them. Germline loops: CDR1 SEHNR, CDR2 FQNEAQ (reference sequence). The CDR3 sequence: CASSSADSAEQYF. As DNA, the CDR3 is TGTGCCAGCAGCTCCGCCGACAGTGCCGAGCAGTACTTC.

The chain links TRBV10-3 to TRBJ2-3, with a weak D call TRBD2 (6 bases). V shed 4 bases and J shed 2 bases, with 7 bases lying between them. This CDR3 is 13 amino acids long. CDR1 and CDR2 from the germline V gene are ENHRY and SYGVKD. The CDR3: CAISGGLTDTQYF. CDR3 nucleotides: TGTGCCATCAGTGGGGGACTCACAGATACGCAGTATTTT.

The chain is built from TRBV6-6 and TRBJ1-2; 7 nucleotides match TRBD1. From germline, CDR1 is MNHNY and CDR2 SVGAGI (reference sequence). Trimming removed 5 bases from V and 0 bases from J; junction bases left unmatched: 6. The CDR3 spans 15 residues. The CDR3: CASSGPGQSNYGYTF. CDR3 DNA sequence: TGTGCCAGCAGTGGACCGGGACAGTCTAACTATGGCTACACCTTC.

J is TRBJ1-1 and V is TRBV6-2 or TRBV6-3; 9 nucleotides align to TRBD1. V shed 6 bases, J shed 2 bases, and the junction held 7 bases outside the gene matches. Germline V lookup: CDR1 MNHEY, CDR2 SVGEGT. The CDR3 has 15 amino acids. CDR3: CASSADRGGNTEAFF. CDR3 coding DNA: TGTGCCAGCAGCGCGGACAGGGGTGGTAACACTGAAGCTTTCTTT.

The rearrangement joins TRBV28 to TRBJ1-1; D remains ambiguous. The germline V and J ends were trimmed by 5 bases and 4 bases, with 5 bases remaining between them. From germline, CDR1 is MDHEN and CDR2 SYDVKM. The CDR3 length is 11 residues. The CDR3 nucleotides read TGTGCCAGCAGTCAGGCCACTGAAGCTTTCTTT. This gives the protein CASSQATEAFF. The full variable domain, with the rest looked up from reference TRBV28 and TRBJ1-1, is DVKVTQSSRYLVKRTGEKVFLECVQDMDHENMFWYRQDPGLGLRLIYFSYDVKMKEKGDIPEGYSVSREKKERFSLILESASTNQTSMYLCASSQATEAFFGQGTRLTVV.

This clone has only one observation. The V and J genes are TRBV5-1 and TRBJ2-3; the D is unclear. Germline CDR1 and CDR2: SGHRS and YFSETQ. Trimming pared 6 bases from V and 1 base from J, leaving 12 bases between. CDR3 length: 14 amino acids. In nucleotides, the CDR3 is TGCGCCAGCACCTTTGAGCGTGGCACAGATACGCAGTATTTT. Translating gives CASTFERGTDTQYF.

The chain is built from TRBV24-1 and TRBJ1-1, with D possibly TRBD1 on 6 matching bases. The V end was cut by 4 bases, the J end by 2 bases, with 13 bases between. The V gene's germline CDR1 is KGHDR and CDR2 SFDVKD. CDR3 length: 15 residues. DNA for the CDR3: TGTGCCACCAGTGACTCAGGGGATATAAACACTGAAGCTTTCTTT. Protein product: CATSDSGDINTEAFF.

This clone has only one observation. CDR3 DNA: TGTGCCAGCAGTTTAGTTTTGGCGGGGAAACTGTTTTTT. Its translation: CASSLVLAGKLFF. The V and J genes are TRBV12-3 or TRBV12-4 and TRBJ1-4; D call uncertain. This CDR3 is built from 13 residues. V was shortened by 1 base and J by 11 bases, with 11 bases between the two germline ends.

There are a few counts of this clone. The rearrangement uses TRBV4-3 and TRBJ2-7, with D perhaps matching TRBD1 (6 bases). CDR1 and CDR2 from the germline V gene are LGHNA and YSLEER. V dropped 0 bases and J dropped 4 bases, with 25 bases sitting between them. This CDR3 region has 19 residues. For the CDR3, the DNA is TGCGCCAGCAGCCAAGATAGTCGAGGCAGGAACAGGGACCGGTACGAGCAGTACTTC. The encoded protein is CASSQDSRGRNRDRYEQYF.

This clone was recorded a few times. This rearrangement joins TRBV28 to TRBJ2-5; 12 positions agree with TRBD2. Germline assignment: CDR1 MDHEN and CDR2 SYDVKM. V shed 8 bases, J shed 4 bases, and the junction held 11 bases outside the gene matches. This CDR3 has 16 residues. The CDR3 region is CASGGASGGALETQYF. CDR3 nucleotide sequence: TGTGCCAGCGGCGGAGCTAGCGGGGGGGCCCTAGAGACCCAGTACTTC.

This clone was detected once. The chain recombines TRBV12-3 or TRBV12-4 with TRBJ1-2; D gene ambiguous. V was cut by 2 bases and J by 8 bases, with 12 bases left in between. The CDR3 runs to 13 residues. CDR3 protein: CASSLKRDMGYTF. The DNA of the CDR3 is TGTGCCAGCAGTTTAAAGCGGGATATGGGCTACACCTTC.

The CDR3 DNA sequence: TGTGCCAGCAGAACGGGAGTGGGGACCCTCTACGAGCAGTACTTC. This sequence encodes CASRTGVGTLYEQYF. The chain is built from TRBV2 and TRBJ2-7; D might be TRBD2 (6 bases). The CDR3 has 15 amino acids. The germline CDR1 and CDR2 sequences are SNHLY and FYNNEI. V was trimmed by 6 bases and J by 3 bases, leaving 18 bases between them.

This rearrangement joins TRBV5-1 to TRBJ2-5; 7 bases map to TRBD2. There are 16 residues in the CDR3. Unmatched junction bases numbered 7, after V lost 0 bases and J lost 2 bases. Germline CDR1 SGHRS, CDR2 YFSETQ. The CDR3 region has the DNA TGCGCCAGCAGCTTGGCAGTTGGCGGGGGACAAGAGACCCAGTACTTC. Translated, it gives CASSLAVGGGQETQYF.

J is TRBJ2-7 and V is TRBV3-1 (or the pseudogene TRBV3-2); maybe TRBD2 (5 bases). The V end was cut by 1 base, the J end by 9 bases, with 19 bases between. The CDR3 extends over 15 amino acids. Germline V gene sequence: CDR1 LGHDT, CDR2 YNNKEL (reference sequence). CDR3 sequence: CASSQGTRGSAGQYF. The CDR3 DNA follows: TGTGCCAGCAGCCAAGGAACCCGAGGGAGCGCTGGGCAGTACTTC.

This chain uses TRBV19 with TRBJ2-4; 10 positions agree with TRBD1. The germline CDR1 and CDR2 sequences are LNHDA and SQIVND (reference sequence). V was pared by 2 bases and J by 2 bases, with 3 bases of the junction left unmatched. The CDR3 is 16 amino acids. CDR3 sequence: CASSIQDRGSKNIQYF. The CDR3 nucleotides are TGTGCCAGTAGTATACAGGACAGGGGGTCCAAAAACATTCAGTACTTC.

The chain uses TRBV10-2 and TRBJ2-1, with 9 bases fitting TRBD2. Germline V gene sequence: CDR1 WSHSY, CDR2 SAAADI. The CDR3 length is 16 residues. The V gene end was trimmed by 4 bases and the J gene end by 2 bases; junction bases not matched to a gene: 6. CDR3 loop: CASSALAGPAYNEQFF. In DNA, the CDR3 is TGCGCCAGCAGTGCCCTAGCGGGGCCTGCCTACAATGAGCAGTTCTTC.

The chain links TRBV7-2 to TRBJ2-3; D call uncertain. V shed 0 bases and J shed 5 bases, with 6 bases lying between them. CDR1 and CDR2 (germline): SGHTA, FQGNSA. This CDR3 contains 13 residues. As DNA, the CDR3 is TGTGCCAGCAGCTTAGCGCAGTTAGATACGCAGTATTTT. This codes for CASSLAQLDTQYF.

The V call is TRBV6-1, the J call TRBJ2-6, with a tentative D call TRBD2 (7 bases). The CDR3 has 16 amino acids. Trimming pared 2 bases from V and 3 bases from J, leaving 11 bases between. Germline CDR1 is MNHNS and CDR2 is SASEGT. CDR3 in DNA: TGTGCCAGCAGTGAACGGGGGGCGTATGGGGCCAACGTCCTGACTTTC. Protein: CASSERGAYGANVLTF.

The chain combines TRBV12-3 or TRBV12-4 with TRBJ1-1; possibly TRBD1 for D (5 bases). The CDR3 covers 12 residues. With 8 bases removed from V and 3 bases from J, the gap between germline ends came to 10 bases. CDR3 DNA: TGTGCCAGCTTCAGGGTTCACACTGAAGCTTTCTTT. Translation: CASFRVHTEAFF.